This TCR beta chain was captured by sequencing in a study of regulatory T cells in long-lasting Graves disease. Study-wide points: Persistent Graves' disease cases displayed lower TCR diversity than newly diagnosed ones.

Time point described: persistent/refractory GD, antithyroid drugs over 5 years with positive TRAb. PBMC-derived RNA was used for the TCR library. CDR3-region Arm-PCR and iRepertoire HTBI primers produced the TCR beta libraries. TCRdb fed the multiplex PCR reads into MiXCR, producing one record per CDR3 protein. Seen here are a few hundred thousand distinct CDR3 sequences, approximately 25% observed once, and the top ten hold 25% to 30%. The V gene end was trimmed by 2 bases and the J gene end by 6 bases; junction bases not matched to a gene: 2. Germline-derived CDR1 and CDR2 are KGHDR and SFDVKD. The CDR3 spans 15 residues. This clonotype is a singleton in its sample. Its specificity is unknown.

The input for sequencing was peripheral blood mononuclear cells (PBMCs), taken when the disease was refractory, from a patient treated with antithyroid drugs. This chain links TRBV24-1 with TRBJ2-1, with 11 bases matching TRBD1. The TCR comes from a woman in her thirties or forties with Graves disease. The CDR3 nucleotides are TGTGCCACCAGTGATTACGGGACAGGGGGCAATGAGCAGTTCTTC. Translating it yields CATSDYGTGGNEQFF.